What follows are 23 T cell receptor beta chains derived from one specimen sequenced in a study of shared clonotypes between healthy human individuals. Clones were read by immunoSEQ multiplex PCR, and TCRdb kept only the in-frame ones, dropping some. The sample yields 400,000 to 500,000 clones, around three quarters seen once. Sequenced: PBMCs. The receptors here all came from a woman between 40 and 50 years old in good health. Some clones in this sample may be carry-over from other donors' samples.

This chain uses TRBV2 with TRBJ1-4; tentatively, D is TRBD1 (6 bases). V lost 7 bases and J lost 2, with 8 bases in between. This CDR3 contains 13 residues. Germline V gives CDR1 SNHLY, CDR2 FYNNEI. Written as DNA, the CDR3 is TGTGCCAGCACGACAGGCACTAATGAAAAACTGTTTTTT. Translation: CASTTGTNEKLFF.

The V and J genes are TRBV11-2 and TRBJ1-1; 9 nucleotides match TRBD1. This CDR3 has 14 residues. With 4 bases clipped from V and 5 bases from J, the junction kept 5 bases outside the gene matches. Germline V gene sequence: CDR1 SGHAT, CDR2 FQNNGV. CDR3 sequence reads: CASSSNRGRTEAFF. In DNA form, the CDR3 reads TGTGCCAGCAGCTCAAACAGGGGGCGGACTGAAGCTTTCTTT.

The chain has TRBV27 and TRBJ2-2; TRBD2 matches at 8 bases. From germline, CDR1 is MNHEY and CDR2 SMNVEV (reference sequence). The CDR3 sequence is 17 residues long. Trimming at V came to 3 bases and at J to 2 bases, leaving 8 bases not matched to a gene. The CDR3 DNA reads as TGTGCCAGCAGTTTGATTTGGGGACTAGGAAACACCGGGGAGCTGTTTTTT. Its protein is CASSLIWGLGNTGELFF.

The chain uses TRBV30 and TRBJ2-3; the D is unclear. V was trimmed by 3 bases and J by 0 bases, leaving 13 bases between them. Germline CDR1 is GTSNPN and CDR2 is SVGIG (reference sequence). The CDR3 length is 15 residues. CDR3: CAWRGLFTSTDTQYF. The CDR3 nucleotides are TGTGCCTGGAGGGGATTGTTTACTAGCACAGATACGCAGTATTTT.

Points on this clone: The junction differs from germline at one of its ends, possibly a read error. The J gene is TRBJ2-7, the V gene TRBV6-6; TRBD1 might be the D (6 bases). This CDR3 comprises 14 residues. From germline, CDR1 is MNHNY and CDR2 SVGAGI (reference sequence). CDR3 nucleotide sequence: TGTGCCAGCAGTTACGGTCAGGGGTCCTACAAGCAGTACTTC. Translating gives CASSYGQGSYKQYF.

The V and J genes are TRBV5-1 and TRBJ1-1; 9 positions match TRBD1. Germline CDR1 SGHRS, CDR2 YFSETQ. The J segment lost 3 bases and the V segment lost 7 bases, leaving 7 bases of the junction unmatched. The CDR3 has 14 amino acids. The CDR3 spells CASDKGQGDTEAFF. CDR3 nucleotide sequence: TGCGCCAGCGACAAGGGACAGGGCGACACTGAAGCTTTCTTT.

The chain has TRBV7-9 and TRBJ2-2; D is perhaps TRBD1 (6 bases). Germline CDR1 SEHNR, CDR2 FQNEAQ (reference sequence). CDR3 size: 14 residues. The V end lost 6 bases, the J end lost 5 bases, and 13 bases lay between the germline ends. CDR3 coding DNA: TGTGCCAGCAGACCGGGACAAAGAACCGGGGAGCTGTTTTTT. It encodes CASRPGQRTGELFF.

The chain couples TRBV11-2 to TRBJ1-4, with a tentative D call TRBD1 (6 bases). CDR1 is SGHAT and CDR2 is FQNNGV in the germline V gene. V gave up 5 bases and J gave up 0 bases, with 19 bases separating them. This CDR3 region has 18 residues. The CDR3 DNA reads TGTGCCAGCAGCCCTACAGGGTATCCGTTGGCAACTAATGAAAAACTGTTTTTT. Protein sequence: CASSPTGYPLATNEKLFF.

V gene TRBV28 combines with J gene TRBJ1-2; TRBD1 aligns across 7 bases. Unmatched junction bases numbered 8, after V lost 5 bases and J lost 5 bases. The CDR3 contains 14 residues. Germline assignment: CDR1 MDHEN and CDR2 SYDVKM. CDR3 DNA sequence: TGTGCCAGCAGTGCCCGGGACAGCTTTTATGGCTACACCTTC. Translation gives CASSARDSFYGYTF.

This chain connects TRBV4-1 to TRBJ2-1, with a possible D match to TRBD2 (7 bases). The CDR3 sequence is 17 residues long. Germline V gene data show CDR1 as MGHRA and CDR2 as YSYEKL. Trimming removed 1 base from V and 3 bases from J, with 16 bases in between. The CDR3 DNA reads TGCGCCAGCAGCCAAGGTAGTGGGGGGGCCGGCTACAATGAGCAGTTCTTC. This sequence encodes CASSQGSGGAGYNEQFF.

The V and J genes are TRBV6-5 and TRBJ2-7, with TRBD2 identical over 10 bases. Per germline, CDR1 MNHEY and CDR2 SVGAGI. This CDR3 region has 14 residues. V lost 2 bases to trimming and J lost 9 bases; unmatched junction nucleotides: 7. CDR3 nucleotides: TGTGCCAGCAGTTACACCCTAGCGGGAGACGGGCAGTACTTC. Protein: CASSYTLAGDGQYF.

The J gene is TRBJ1-5, the V gene TRBV29-1; 9 nucleotides agree with TRBD1. Germline V gene lookup returns CDR1 SQVTM and CDR2 ANQGSEA. The CDR3 runs 12 residues. The CDR3: CRPTGGSQPQHF. Here the CDR3 DNA reads TGCAGGCCCACAGGGGGCTCTCAGCCCCAGCATTTT.

This clone is a singleton in its sample. The chain recombines TRBV9 with TRBJ2-3, with D perhaps assigned TRBD1 or TRBD2 (5 bases each). CDR3 size: 12 residues. The germline CDR1 and CDR2 sequences are SGDLS and YYNGEE. V was shortened by 4 bases and J by 11 bases, with 14 bases between the two germline ends. CDR3 residues: CASSPTGRGQYF. Written as DNA, the CDR3 is TGTGCCAGCAGCCCCACGGGACGGGGGCAGTATTTT.

The CDR3, as DNA: TGCGCCAGCAGCCTTTTCAGCGGGAGCGGCACCGGGGAGCTGTTTTTT. It yields the protein CASSLFSGSGTGELFF. The rearrangement joins TRBV4-3 to TRBJ2-2, with 8 nucleotides matching TRBD2. The CDR3 length is 16 residues. CDR1 is LGHNA, CDR2 YSLEER, per germline. V lost 4 bases and J lost 4; bases outside the gene matches: 8.

Notes on this clone: Other nucleotide sequences from this sample produce the same CDR3. The CDR3 nucleotides are TGTGCCAGCAGCTTGGGATTCCAAGAGACCCAGTACTTC. Amino acids: CASSLGFQETQYF. The rearrangement uses TRBV5-6 and TRBJ2-5; no clear D gene. Trimming took 0 bases from V and 1 from J, leaving 4 bases between them. This CDR3 is built from 13 residues. The germline gives CDR1 SGHDT, CDR2 YYEEEE.

J is TRBJ2-7 and V is TRBV28; D possibly corresponds to TRBD2 (5 bases). This CDR3 has 15 amino acids. In germline, CDR1 is MDHEN, CDR2 SYDVKM. Trimming left V 5 bases short and J 4 bases short, with 18 bases between. This CDR3 reads CASSLGGNGGYEQYF. The CDR3 DNA reads as TGTGCCAGCAGTCTAGGTGGAAATGGAGGTTACGAGCAGTACTTC. Full variable domain (rest looked up from reference TRBV28 and TRBJ2-7): DVKVTQSSRYLVKRTGEKVFLECVQDMDHENMFWYRQDPGLGLRLIYFSYDVKMKEKGDIPEGYSVSREKKERFSLILESASTNQTSMYLCASSLGGNGGYEQYFGPGTRLTVT.

The rearrangement uses TRBV7-3 and TRBJ2-1; 9 bases align to TRBD2. This CDR3 has 17 residues. Trimming removed 5 bases from V and 1 base from J; junction bases left unmatched: 9. Germline loops: CDR1 SGHTA, CDR2 FQGTGA. Here the CDR3 reads CASSHRGGLASYNEQFF. For the CDR3, the DNA is TGTGCCAGCAGCCACCGGGGGGGACTAGCTTCCTACAATGAGCAGTTCTTC.

The chain links TRBV23-1 to TRBJ2-1; the D gene could be TRBD1 or TRBD2 (7 bases each). TRBV23-1 is an open reading frame whose function is uncertain. The CDR3 has 15 amino acids. Trimming cost V 11 bases and J 7 bases, with 24 bases left between them. The CDR3 DNA reads as TGCGCCTCCCAGGGGGAGGGACGTACGGTTAATGAGCAGTTCTTC. This translates into CASQGEGRTVNEQFF.

The V gene is TRBV6-5, the J gene TRBJ2-7, with D tentatively TRBD2 (5 bases). This CDR3 comprises 14 residues. Germline V gene lookup returns CDR1 MNHEY and CDR2 SVGAGI. Trimming removed 5 bases from V and 6 bases from J, with 17 bases in between. The CDR3 region has the DNA TGTGCCAGCAGTAAAGGCATCGGCGGGCTCGAGCAGTACTTC. As protein: CASSKGIGGLEQYF.

The chain is built from TRBV15 and TRBJ2-3; TRBD2 might be the D (5 bases). This CDR3 has 17 amino acids. Deletions cut 0 bases from V and 5 bases from J, with 18 bases between. Germline values: CDR1 LNHNV, CDR2 YYDKDF (reference sequence). The CDR3 reads CATSRDRLAVSLDTQYF. The DNA of the CDR3 is TGTGCCACCAGCAGAGACCGGCTAGCAGTTAGCCTAGATACGCAGTATTTT.

The chain uses TRBV5-6 and TRBJ1-2, with 12 bases identical to TRBD1. From germline, CDR1 is SGHDT and CDR2 YYEEEE. The CDR3 is made up of 16 amino acids. Losses at the gene ends were 4 bases for V and 4 bases for J; bases not matched to a gene: 8. CDR3: CASSPGTGGAGYGYTF. The CDR3 nucleotides read TGTGCCAGCAGCCCCGGGACAGGGGGCGCAGGCTATGGCTACACCTTC.

This chain links TRBV28 with TRBJ1-3; no firm D call. The CDR3 is 15 amino acids. Germline V gene lookup returns CDR1 MDHEN and CDR2 SYDVKM. V gave up 7 bases and J gave up 3 bases, with 16 bases separating them. CDR3 nucleotides: TGTGCCAGCAATCAACGGCCCGGCAGTGGAAACACCATATATTTT. Protein sequence: CASNQRPGSGNTIYF. Using reference TRBV28 and TRBJ1-3 for the parts outside the CDR3, the full variable domain is DVKVTQSSRYLVKRTGEKVFLECVQDMDHENMFWYRQDPGLGLRLIYFSYDVKMKEKGDIPEGYSVSREKKERFSLILESASTNQTSMYLCASNQRPGSGNTIYFGEGSWLTVV.

The V call is TRBV2, the J call TRBJ2-2; 11 bases match TRBD2. The CDR3 is 17 residues long. Germline V lookup: CDR1 SNHLY, CDR2 FYNNEI. Trimming removed 2 bases from V and 3 bases from J; junction bases left unmatched: 5. In DNA, the CDR3 is TGTGCCAGCAGTGAACTTAGCGGGAGGGTTTACACCGGGGAGCTGTTTTTT. Residues: CASSELSGRVYTGELFF.